This T cell receptor (beta chain) stems from a study of cytomegalovirus exposure and HLA in healthy donors. Study-wide findings and caveats: Overall, approximately 180 TCR beta chains were annotated as cytomegalovirus-associated. Reportedly, cytomegalovirus status was diagnosed with high sensitivity and specificity. An analysis done earlier found most TCR beta V segments productive about 87% or about 30% of the time.

PCR primers comprised 60 Vbeta and 13 Jbeta primers. Here immunoSEQ multiplex PCR was the method, and the copy in TCRdb shows in-frame clones only, minus some. The sample includes 250,000 to 350,000 clones, around nine tenths of them seen just once. Worth noting for this clone: No antigen is known for it.

The germline CDR1 and CDR2 sequences are LGHNT and FRNRAP. Trimming cost V 0 bases and J 7 bases; bases outside gene matches: 3. The CDR3 contains 15 residues. The rearrangement uses TRBV12-5 and TRBJ2-2; TRBD2 agrees at 9 bases. The clonotype originates from a woman aged 18-30 years in good health and CMV-seronegative. Sequenced sample: PBMCs. This CDR3 is CASGLVQAGGGELFF. The CDR3 DNA is TGTGCTAGTGGTTTGGTACAAGCGGGGGGCGGGGAGCTGTTTTTT.